This T cell receptor (beta chain) appears in the sequencing data of a study of shared clonotypes between healthy human individuals. The overall study: The study used three CD4 naive, three CD4 memory, two CD8 naive and one CD8 memory plate per donor.

Naive CD8 populations comprised CD45RO-negative cells positively selected for CCR7, excluding terminally differentiated effector memory CD45RA+ cells. The donor cohort consisted entirely of Caucasian adults residing in Nashville, Tennessee. Profiled with immunoSEQ multiplex PCR; TCRdb holds only in-frame clones, not every one. The table shows 1.5 million to 2.5 million clones, with about 95% occurring only once. With regard to this clone: Its target is not known.

Study-wide results and limits: Inspection by rarefaction showed sorted-subset sequencing to be incomplete despite large depth.

This receptor was identified in a man younger than 30 in good health. Sequencing was carried out using naive CD8+ T cells sorted from blood.

CDR3 coding DNA: TGCAGCGTTGTAGGTCTGCCCTCTGGGGCCAACGTCCTGACTTTC. Its translation is CSVVGLPSGANVLTF. The chain joins TRBV29-1 to TRBJ2-6; D call uncertain. The CDR3 is 15 residues long. Per germline, CDR1 SQVTM and CDR2 ANQGSEA. V lost 4 bases and J 0 bases, leaving 10 bases between the germline ends.